These T cell receptor beta chains were read from a single sample in a study of CD8+ T cells in alopecia areata. Here immunoSEQ multiplex PCR was the method, and the copy in TCRdb shows in-frame clones only, minus some. Of hundreds of thousands of clones listed, 58% were seen once; the top ten hold under 2%. The sequences come from CD4+ T cells sorted from blood, collected at week 24, from a patient treated with tofacitinib. These receptors were collected from a human donor with alopecia areata. The CDR3 runs from the conserved cysteine through the conserved F or W. The D gene is left open where the match is weak. Clone size is stated in some rows and not others, as once, few, many or a class when expanded.

clone_size j_call d_call v_call cdr3_nt cdr3_aa
- TRBJ2-7 - TRBV15 TGTGCCACCAGCAGAGACCAGGGTTACGAGCAGTACTTC CATSRDQGYEQYF
- TRBJ1-1 - TRBV4-2 TGTGCCAGCAGCCAGCCTGGTAGGAACACTGAAGCTTTCTTT CASSQPGRNTEAFF
- TRBJ1-3 - TRBV6-5 TGTGCCAGCAGTTACAGGGGCTCTGGAAACACCATATATTTT CASSYRGSGNTIYF
once TRBJ2-2 - TRBV30 TGTGCCTGGACCCCGACGGGGGAGGGGGAGCTGTTTTTT CAWTPTGEGELFF
- TRBJ2-6 - TRBV29-1 TGCAGCGTGTTCAGCTCTGGGGCCAACGTCCTGACTTTC CSVFSSGANVLTF
- TRBJ2-1 TRBD2 TRBV28 TGTGCCAGCAGTTTACTAGCGGTCGTCCGCTCCTACAATGAGCAGTTCTTC CASSLLAVVRSYNEQFF
- TRBJ2-7 TRBD2 TRBV7-2 TGTGCCAGCAGCTTAGATGCAGCGGGGGGGCGTGAGCAGTACTTC CASSLDAAGGREQYF
- TRBJ2-5 - TRBV11-2 TGTGCCAGCAGCTTAGTGGCGCATGCGCAAGAGACCCAGTACTTC CASSLVAHAQETQYF
few TRBJ2-3 - TRBV5-1 TGCGCCAGCAGGACCTCTAGCACAGATACGCAGTATTTT CASRTSSTDTQYF
- TRBJ2-1 - TRBV27 TGTGCCAGCAGTTTATCTGTGCGATCGGCCTACAATGAGCAGTTCTTC CASSLSVRSAYNEQFF
- TRBJ2-3 - TRBV29-1 TGCAGCGTTGATTCCGGGAACTCTGGCACAGATACGCAGTATTTT CSVDSGNSGTDTQYF
- TRBJ2-1 - TRBV30 TGTGCCTGGGGGGTCTCGGGGCAGTTCTTC CAWGVSGQFF
- TRBJ1-1 - TRBV6-5 TGTGCCAGCAGTTATCGAGGGGGAAACACTGAAGCTTTCTTT CASSYRGGNTEAFF
- TRBJ1-2 - TRBV9 TGTGCCAGCAGCGTAGTGCAGGACCCAGATTATGGCTACACCTTC CASSVVQDPDYGYTF
- TRBJ2-1 TRBD2 TRBV4-3 TGCGCCAGCAGCCAAGGAGCGGGGGCGGCAAATGAGCAGTTCTTC CASSQGAGAANEQFF
- TRBJ2-2 TRBD1 TRBV4-3 TGCGCCAGCAGCCAACCCTTCGGGACAGGGGACACCGGGGAGCTGTTTTTT CASSQPFGTGDTGELFF
- TRBJ1-2 - TRBV4-1 TGCGCCAGCAGCCATCGCACCCCCGGCGGCTACACCTTC CASSHRTPGGYTF
- TRBJ2-1 TRBD2 TRBV5-1 TGCGCCAGCAGCTTGGGACTAGCGATTTACAATGAGCAGTTCTTC CASSLGLAIYNEQFF
- TRBJ1-1 TRBD1 TRBV29-1 TGCAGCGCCAGGGACAGGGTGGATGAAGCTTTCTTT CSARDRVDEAFF
few TRBJ2-2 - TRBV9 TGTGCCAGCAGCCCCCTTTCTCGTACCGGGGAGCTGTTTTTT CASSPLSRTGELFF
- TRBJ2-6 TRBD2 TRBV7-2 TGTGCCAGCAGCCCCGTGGGAGGGAAGTCTGGGGCCAACGTCCTGACTTTC CASSPVGGKSGANVLTF
few TRBJ2-7 TRBD1 TRBV6-6 TGTGCCAGCAGTCAACGACAGGGGGCCGAGCAGTACTTC CASSQRQGAEQYF
few TRBJ2-3 TRBD2 TRBV5-1 TGCGCCAGCAGCTCCCCCGGACTAGCGGGGCTCGGGGATACGCAGTATTTT CASSSPGLAGLGDTQYF
- TRBJ1-2 - TRBV30 TGTGCCTGGAGTCCCCGGGTGGGAGGCTACACCTTC CAWSPRVGGYTF
few TRBJ2-5 TRBD2 TRBV7-2 TGTGCCAGCAGCTTCGGTCTAGCGGGGTACCAAGAGACCCAGTACTTC CASSFGLAGYQETQYF
- TRBJ2-3 - TRBV5-1 TGCGCCAGCAGCTTGGAAGGCCAGGACACAGATACGCAGTATTTT CASSLEGQDTDTQYF